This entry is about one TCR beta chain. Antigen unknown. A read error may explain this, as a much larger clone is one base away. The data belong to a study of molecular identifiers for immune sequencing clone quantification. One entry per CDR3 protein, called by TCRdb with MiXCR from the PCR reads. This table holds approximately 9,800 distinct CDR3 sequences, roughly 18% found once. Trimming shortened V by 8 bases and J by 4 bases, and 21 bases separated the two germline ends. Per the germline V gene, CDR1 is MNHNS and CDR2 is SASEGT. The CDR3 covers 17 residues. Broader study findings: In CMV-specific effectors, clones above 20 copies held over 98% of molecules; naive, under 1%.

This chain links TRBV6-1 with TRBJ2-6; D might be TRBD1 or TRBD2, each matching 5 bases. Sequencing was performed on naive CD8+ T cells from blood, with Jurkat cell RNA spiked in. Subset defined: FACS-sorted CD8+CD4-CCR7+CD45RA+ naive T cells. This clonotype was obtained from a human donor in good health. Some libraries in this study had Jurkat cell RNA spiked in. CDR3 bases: TGTGCCAGCCGAGGGATGACGGCAGGGCGAGGGGCCAACGTCCTGACTTTC. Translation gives CASRGMTAGRGANVLTF.